The clone carrying this TCR beta chain was seen a handful of times. Its target is unknown. This entry comes from a study of blood T cells in healthy people across ages. Broader study findings: Diversity of TCR beta correlated strongly with naive T cell percentage.

A sample-barcoded 5' primer and a J-beta primer mix were used in a second PCR of about 7 to 11 cycles. The authors tagged each cDNA molecule using a template-switch adaptor with 12 random nucleotides. Using its own MiXCR run on the 5' RACE reads, TCRdb lists one record per CDR3 protein. The profile shows roughly 2 million distinct CDR3 sequences, 40% to 55% of them singletons. Donation came from healthy Caucasian individuals in Russia who were aged roughly 6 to 100. The total RNA that was extracted per sample amounted to at least 5.5 micrograms. After removal of 7 bases from V and 12 bases from J, the junction contained 6 bases not matched to a gene. There are 10 residues in the CDR3. Germline values: CDR1 MNHNS, CDR2 SASEGT.

The chain carries TRBV6-1 and TRBJ2-7; TRBD1 agrees at 7 bases. Source material: blood. The TCR sequence derives from a woman aged 40 to 50 in good health. CDR3 nucleotide sequence: TGTGCCAGCAACAGGGGCATCCTGTACTTC. This sequence encodes CASNRGILYF.